This TCR beta chain was documented in a study of CD8 T cells in Susac syndrome. A quantity of about 0.45 to 1 ug RNA underwent reverse transcription using random hexamers. TCR beta CDR3 was amplified by immunoSEQ multiplex PCR. This amplification extended across 54 Vbeta and 13 Jbeta segments. MiXCR, applied by TCRdb to the immunoSEQ multiplex PCR reads, yields one record per CDR3 protein. The sample holds over 300,000 distinct CDR3 sequences, 90% to 95% seen once. V shed 1 base and J shed 0 bases, with 9 bases lying between them. The CDR3 spans 15 residues. CDR1 and CDR2 from the germline V gene are LGHNA and YNFKEQ.

This clonotype originated in a human donor with multiple sclerosis. Material for sequencing was CD4+ T cells from PBMCs. V usage is TRBV4-2 and J usage is TRBJ1-1; D call uncertain. In DNA, the CDR3 is TGTGCCAGCAGCCAAGGTCGAGGAATGAACACTGAAGCTTTCTTT. Translated: CASSQGRGMNTEAFF.